Below are 7 T cell receptor beta chains sequenced from a single sample in a study of control samples from healthy donors and cancer patients. Clones were sequenced by immunoSEQ multiplex PCR, and TCRdb holds only the in-frame ones, with some missing. The table shows around 85,000 clones, with 94% occurring only once. Sequencing input: blood. The receptors originated from a woman aged 18-29 years in good health.

This chain connects TRBV9 to TRBJ2-7; 8 positions match TRBD2. Looked up from germline, CDR1 is SGDLS and CDR2 is YYNGEE. V lost 0 bases to trimming and J lost 3 bases; unmatched junction nucleotides: 5. This CDR3 comprises 15 residues. CDR3 region: CASSVAAGGLYEQYF. DNA of the CDR3: TGTGCCAGCAGCGTAGCGGCGGGAGGCCTCTACGAGCAGTACTTC.

V usage is TRBV6-5 and J usage is TRBJ1-1; D might be TRBD1 (5 bases). V was cut by 2 bases and J by 1 base, with 8 bases left in between. The CDR3 extends over 14 amino acids. Looked up from germline, CDR1 is MNHEY and CDR2 is SVGAGI. This chain's CDR3 is CASSYPGQNTEAFF. The CDR3 region has the DNA TGTGCCAGCAGTTACCCAGGACAGAACACTGAAGCTTTCTTT.

This clone has a handful of counts. This rearrangement joins TRBV5-5 to TRBJ1-2, with 8 bases that match TRBD1. V was clipped by 1 base and J by 5 bases; unmatched bases: 7. Per germline, CDR1 SGHKS and CDR2 YYEKEE (reference sequence). The CDR3 consists of 15 residues. CDR3 protein: CASSLLGQESYGYTF. The CDR3 DNA reads as TGTGCCAGCAGCTTGTTGGGACAGGAGTCGTATGGCTACACCTTC. The variable domain in full, completed from reference TRBV5-5 and TRBJ1-2, reads DAGVTQSPTHLIKTRGQQVTLRCSPISGHKSVSWYQQVLGQGPQFIFQYYEKEERGRGNFPDRFSARQFPNYSSELNVNALLLGDSALYLCASSLLGQESYGYTFGSGTRLTVV.

The chain combines TRBV5-8 with TRBJ2-5, with D possibly TRBD1 on 5 matching bases. This CDR3 is 14 amino acids long. The germline V gene encodes CDR1 SGHTS and CDR2 YDEGEE. Trimming took off 5 bases at V and 2 bases at J, with 13 bases between the two ends. CDR3 DNA: TGTGCCAGCAGGTCAATGGGGCGGCAAGAGACCCAGTACTTC. Its translation is CASRSMGRQETQYF.

The rearrangement uses TRBV29-1 and TRBJ1-2, with D unresolved. This CDR3 comprises 12 residues. Deletions cut 3 bases from V and 4 bases from J, with 9 bases between. Germline V gene sequence: CDR1 SQVTM, CDR2 ANQGSEA. CDR3 DNA: TGCAGCGTTGAGGAGTTGCCCTATGGCTACACCTTC. Translating it yields CSVEELPYGYTF.

V and J are TRBV27 and TRBJ2-1, with D unclear. The CDR3 is made up of 13 amino acids. Germline V gives CDR1 MNHEY, CDR2 SMNVEV (reference sequence). The V gene lost 6 bases and the J gene lost 6 bases, with 12 bases spanning the gap. CDR3 bases: TGTGCCAGCAGCCCCGGGCGGTTCAATGAGCAGTTCTTC. Its translation: CASSPGRFNEQFF.

The J gene is TRBJ1-3, the V gene TRBV10-3; 8 positions match TRBD1. Trimming at V came to 6 bases and at J to 1 base, leaving 11 bases not matched to a gene. Germline CDR1 ENHRY, CDR2 SYGVKD. This CDR3 region has 17 residues. CDR3 protein: CAIRTGATPGSGNTIYF. CDR3 in DNA: TGTGCCATCAGGACAGGGGCCACGCCGGGGTCTGGAAACACCATATATTTT.